One sample yielded the 24 T cell receptor beta chains listed below, sequenced in a study of cytomegalovirus exposure and HLA in healthy donors. Amplification used 60 Vbeta primers and 13 Jbeta primers. Some clones are missing from TCRdb's copy, which holds only in-frame ones; the method was immunoSEQ multiplex PCR. This table has under 130,000 clones, about 71% appearing once. The sequenced sample was PBMCs. Receptor source: a woman aged 45-60 years in good health and CMV-seronegative.

V and J are TRBV9 and TRBJ2-3; D gene unclear. The CDR3 covers 17 residues. Germline V CDR1 and CDR2: SGDLS, YYNGEE. The V and J ends lost 4 bases and 1 base respectively, with 19 bases between them. The CDR3 is CASSQARGTVRTDTQYF. The CDR3, as DNA: TGTGCCAGCAGCCAAGCTAGAGGCACGGTACGCACAGATACGCAGTATTTT.

V usage is TRBV10-3 and J usage is TRBJ2-7; 9 bases map to TRBD2. CDR1 is ENHRY, CDR2 SYGVKD, per germline. The V and J ends lost 6 bases and 5 bases, in that order; junction bases with no gene match: 8. The CDR3 loop spans 14 amino acids. In nucleotides, the CDR3 is TGTGCCATCAGAAGACTAGCGGTCAAGGACGAGCAGTACTTC. Translated: CAIRRLAVKDEQYF.

This clone has only one observation. This chain connects TRBV20-1 to TRBJ1-2; possible D gene TRBD1, 5 bases. This CDR3 region has 11 residues. Germline CDR1 and CDR2: DFQATT and SNEGSKA (reference sequence). V lost 3 bases to trimming and J lost 6 bases, with 8 bases between them. The CDR3 coding sequence is TGCAGTGCTAGGCCAGGGAATGGCTACACCTTC. Its protein is CSARPGNGYTF.

As concerns this clone: At one of its ends the junction is not consistent with the germline gene, which may arise from a read error. This chain joins TRBV7-7 and TRBJ2-7; D possibly corresponds to TRBD2 (6 bases). The germline V gene encodes CDR1 SSHAT and CDR2 FNYEAQ (reference sequence). The CDR3 extends over 13 amino acids. The CDR3 nucleotides are TGTGCTAGCAGTCCGGGACTCGAATACGAGCAGTACTTC. The encoded protein is CASSPGLEYEQYF.

This chain links TRBV6-4 with TRBJ2-3; 8 bases are shared with TRBD2. V trimming: 2 bases; J trimming: 3 bases; junction bases outside the gene matches: 7. Germline V CDR1 and CDR2: MRHNA, SNTAGT. The CDR3 spans 16 residues. The CDR3 reads CASSDRSGSGTDTQYF. The CDR3 bases are TGTGCCAGCAGTGACAGGAGCGGGAGTGGGACAGATACGCAGTATTTT.

As for this clone: Germline and junction disagree at one end, which may indicate a read error. This chain uses TRBV19 with TRBJ2-3, with TRBD2 identical over 9 bases. The length of the CDR3 is 14 residues. CDR1 and CDR2 from the germline V gene are LNHDA and SQIVND (reference sequence). The CDR3 protein is CTSSMREGSDTQYF. The CDR3 DNA is TGTACCAGTAGTATGCGGGAGGGATCAGATACGCAGTATTTT.

The chain couples TRBV2 to TRBJ2-5, with D maybe TRBD1 (6 bases). CDR1 is SNHLY and CDR2 is FYNNEI in the germline V gene. The CDR3 has 13 residues. V dropped 7 bases and J dropped 4 bases, with 13 bases sitting between them. The CDR3 spells CASTLTGGETQYF. As DNA, the CDR3 is TGTGCCAGCACTTTGACAGGAGGAGAGACCCAGTACTTC.

The J gene is TRBJ2-6, the V gene TRBV7-9, with D tentatively TRBD2 (5 bases). Trimming shortened V by 10 bases and J by 0 bases, and 13 bases separated the two germline ends. This CDR3 contains 15 residues. CDR1 and CDR2 from the germline V gene are SEHNR and FQNEAQ (reference sequence). The CDR3 spells CATPGEISGANVLTF. In DNA, the CDR3 is TGTGCCACTCCCGGGGAGATCTCTGGGGCCAACGTCCTGACTTTC. The full variable domain, in which reference TRBV7-9 and TRBJ2-6 provide the parts outside the CDR3, is DTGVSQNPRHKITKRGQNVTFRCDPISEHNRLYWYRQTLGQGPEFLTYFQNEAQLEKSRLLSDRFSAERPKGSFSTLEIQRTEQGDSAMYLCATPGEISGANVLTFGAGSRLTVL.

The V call is TRBV7-9, the J call TRBJ2-7; 8 bases line up with TRBD2. Germline CDR1 and CDR2: SEHNR and FQNEAQ (reference sequence). Trimming at V came to 3 bases and at J to 5 bases, leaving 12 bases not matched to a gene. CDR3 length: 16 amino acids. CDR3 DNA: TGTGCCAGCAGCTTCTCTCGGATTAGCGGGATCGACGAGCAGTACTTC. Its protein product is CASSFSRISGIDEQYF.

The rearrangement links TRBV2 to TRBJ1-1; 7 positions agree with TRBD1. The CDR3 contains 13 residues. Germline V gene data show CDR1 as SNHLY and CDR2 as FYNNEI. V dropped 6 bases and J dropped 3; count of bases not matched to a gene: 4. The CDR3 protein is CASRDRWDTEAFF. The CDR3 bases are TGTGCCAGCAGGGACAGGTGGGACACTGAAGCTTTCTTT.

The V and J genes are TRBV6-4 and TRBJ2-3; TRBD2 aligns across 9 bases. CDR1 MRHNA and CDR2 SNTAGT come from the germline V gene. The CDR3 sequence is 14 residues long. V dropped 5 bases and J dropped 5; count of bases not matched to a gene: 5. DNA of the CDR3: TGTGCCAGCAGTCTTAGCGGGAGTCGAGATACGCAGTATTTT. Amino acid sequence: CASSLSGSRDTQYF.

This clone was observed a handful of times. The chain has TRBV15 and TRBJ2-5; D is uncertain. Trimming pared 1 base from V and 3 bases from J, leaving 9 bases between. Germline CDR1 and CDR2: LNHNV and YYDKDF (reference sequence). This CDR3 comprises 14 residues. CDR3 DNA sequence: TGTGCCACCAGCAGAGTAGACTGGGAAGAGACCCAGTACTTC. It translates to CATSRVDWEETQYF.

This clone was found a few times. The gene calls are TRBV2 and TRBJ1-1; D gene unclear. Trimming took 6 bases from V and 1 from J, leaving 9 bases between them. Germline CDR1 reads SNHLY; CDR2 reads FYNNEI. The CDR3 sequence is 13 residues long. Here the CDR3 reads CASSPDSNTEAFF. Written as DNA, the CDR3 is TGTGCCAGCAGCCCCGACTCGAACACTGAAGCTTTCTTT.

The V gene is TRBV6-5, the J gene TRBJ2-1, with D possibly being TRBD1 (5 bases). V was cut by 3 bases and J by 3 bases, with 6 bases left in between. The CDR3 is made up of 13 amino acids. CDR1 MNHEY and CDR2 SVGAGI come from the germline V gene. CDR3 bases: TGTGCCAGCAGTTATGACAGCTACAATGAGCAGTTCTTC. Its translation: CASSYDSYNEQFF.

CDR3 region: CASSLDLQGMRGYTF. DNA of the CDR3: TGTGCCAGCAGTTTGGACCTACAGGGGATGAGGGGCTACACCTTC. The chain carries TRBV27 and TRBJ1-2; 7 bases fit TRBD1. With V trimmed by 3 bases and J by 8 bases, 12 bases remained unmatched. This CDR3 region has 15 residues. Germline values: CDR1 MNHEY, CDR2 SMNVEV (reference sequence).

This clone appeared a single time. The chain combines TRBV7-2 with TRBJ2-7, with 7 bases that match TRBD2. CDR1 is SGHTA, CDR2 FQGNSA, per germline. V dropped 5 bases and J dropped 0; count of bases not matched to a gene: 7. There are 15 residues in the CDR3. This CDR3 reads CASSPSLAASYEQYF. The CDR3 bases are TGTGCCAGCAGCCCGTCGCTAGCGGCCTCCTACGAGCAGTACTTC.

The chain carries TRBV27 and TRBJ2-5; 12 bases agree with TRBD2. The germline gives CDR1 MNHEY, CDR2 SMNVEV (reference sequence). J lost 5 bases, V lost 6 bases, and 4 bases had no gene match. This CDR3 region has 14 residues. CDR3 region: CASSRLAGVETQYF. CDR3 nucleotide sequence: TGTGCCAGCAGCCGACTAGCGGGAGTTGAGACCCAGTACTTC.

This rearrangement joins TRBV5-1 to TRBJ2-3, with D tentatively TRBD2 (7 bases). Trimming removed 2 bases at V and 10 bases at J, with 23 bases between. There are 16 residues in the CDR3. CDR1 is SGHRS and CDR2 is YFSETQ in the germline V gene. The CDR3 region is CASSLEGGSQPGAQYF. In DNA form, the CDR3 reads TGCGCCAGCAGCTTAGAGGGGGGGTCCCAACCTGGGGCGCAGTATTTT.

The genes are TRBV7-6 and TRBJ2-1; TRBD2 agrees at 14 bases. Losses at the gene ends were 5 bases for V and 8 bases for J; bases not matched to a gene: 8. CDR3 size: 16 residues. Germline V lookup: CDR1 SGHVS, CDR2 FNYEAQ. The CDR3 coding sequence is TGTGCCAGCAGCCCCCCGACTAGCGGGAGGGCCTATGAGCAGTTCTTC. It is translated as CASSPPTSGRAYEQFF.

This rearrangement joins TRBV19 to TRBJ1-5; D uncertain. CDR1 LNHDA and CDR2 SQIVND come from the germline V gene (reference sequence). V lost 3 bases, J lost 6 bases, and 12 bases lay in between. CDR3 size: 14 residues. The CDR3 nucleotides are TGTGCCAGTAGTATGATAGAGTTACGTCAGCCCCAGCATTTT. This translates into CASSMIELRQPQHF. The full variable domain, completed using reference TRBV19 and TRBJ1-5, is DGGITQSPKYLFRKEGQNVTLSCEQNLNHDAMYWYRQDPGQGLRLIYYSQIVNDFQKGDIAEGYSVSREKKESFPLTVTSAQKNPTAFYLCASSMIELRQPQHFGDGTRLSIL.

This clone was observed a few times. The V call is TRBV7-2, the J call TRBJ2-7; 8 positions match TRBD2. The CDR3 spans 15 residues. With 3 bases clipped from V and 2 bases from J, the junction kept 6 bases outside the gene matches. CDR1 is SGHTA, CDR2 FQGNSA, per germline. The CDR3 DNA reads TGTGCCAGCAGCTTCTCTAGCGGGTCTGCCTACGAGCAGTACTTC. Protein product: CASSFSSGSAYEQYF.

The chain has TRBV7-2 and TRBJ2-4; possible D gene TRBD2, 6 bases. From germline, CDR1 is SGHTA and CDR2 FQGNSA. The CDR3 sequence is 15 residues long. Deletions cut 7 bases from V and 1 base from J, with 14 bases between. CDR3 nucleotide sequence: TGTGCCAGCACCGATAGCGGAATGGCCAAAAACATTCAGTACTTC. Translation gives CASTDSGMAKNIQYF.

The rearrangement uses TRBV10-2 and TRBJ2-5, with 8 nucleotides matching TRBD2. The V and J ends lost 2 bases and 0 bases, in that order; junction bases with no gene match: 2. This CDR3 contains 15 residues. Germline CDR1 and CDR2: WSHSY and SAAADI. CDR3 nucleotides: TGCGCCAGCAGTGAGGTAGCGGGGAACCAAGAGACCCAGTACTTC. It is translated as CASSEVAGNQETQYF.

J is TRBJ1-5 and V is TRBV5-6, with no clear D. This CDR3 has 15 residues. Germline-derived CDR1 and CDR2 are SGHDT and YYEEEE. Trimming pared 3 bases from V and 7 bases from J, leaving 17 bases between. CDR3 protein: CASSSHPTPRQPQHF. The CDR3, as DNA: TGTGCCAGCAGCTCCCACCCCACCCCCAGGCAGCCCCAGCATTTT.